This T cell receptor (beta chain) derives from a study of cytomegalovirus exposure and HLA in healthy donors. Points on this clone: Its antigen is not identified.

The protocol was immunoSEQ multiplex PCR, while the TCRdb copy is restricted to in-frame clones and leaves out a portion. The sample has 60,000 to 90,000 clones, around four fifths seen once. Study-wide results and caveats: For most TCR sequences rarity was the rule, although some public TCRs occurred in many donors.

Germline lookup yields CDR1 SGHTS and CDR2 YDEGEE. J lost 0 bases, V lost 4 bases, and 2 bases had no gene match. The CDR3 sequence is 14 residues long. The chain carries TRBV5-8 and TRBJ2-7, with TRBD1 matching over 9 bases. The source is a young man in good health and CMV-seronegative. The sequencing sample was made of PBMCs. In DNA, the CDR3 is TGTGCCAGCAGCATGACAGGGGGCTCCTACGAGCAGTACTTC. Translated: CASSMTGGSYEQYF.